These 25 T cell receptor beta chains came from one sample sequenced in a study of T cell repertoires in cytomegalovirus infection. TCRdb processed the reads anew with MiXCR; each CDR3 protein has one entry. The sample shows 150,000 to 200,000 distinct CDR3 sequences, 28% of them seen only once. Sequencing input: PBMCs. The source of these receptors is a human donor in good health (CMV status not recorded). Some clones in this sample may be carry-over from other donors' samples.

The chain recombines TRBV2 with TRBJ2-3, with 12 nucleotides matching TRBD1. The CDR3 loop spans 15 amino acids. J gave up 3 bases and V 6 bases, and 4 bases lay outside the gene matches. The germline gives CDR1 SNHLY, CDR2 FYNNEI. The CDR3, as DNA: TGTGCCAGCAGCGGGGGACAGGGGGCTACAGATACGCAGTATTTT. Amino acid sequence: CASSGGQGATDTQYF.

The genes are TRBV5-1 and TRBJ2-3, with 14 bases lining up with TRBD2. CDR1 and CDR2 (germline): SGHRS, YFSETQ. V shed 4 bases and J 4 bases; nucleotides not matched to a gene: 5. CDR3 length equals 16 residues. The CDR3 spells CASSGTSGGSADTQYF. CDR3 nucleotide sequence: TGCGCCAGCAGCGGGACTAGCGGGGGAAGTGCAGATACGCAGTATTTT. The whole variable domain, remainder taken from reference TRBV5-1 and TRBJ2-3, is KAGVTQTPRYLIKTRGQQVTLSCSPISGHRSVSWYQQTPGQGLQFLFEYFSETQRNKGNFPGRFSGRQFSNSRSEMNVSTLELGDSALYLCASSGTSGGSADTQYFGPGTRLTVL.

The rearrangement uses TRBV6-6 and TRBJ2-1; D possibly corresponds to TRBD1 (6 bases). The germline gives CDR1 MNHNY, CDR2 SVGAGI (reference sequence). The CDR3 contains 14 residues. V gave up 6 bases and J gave up 0 bases, with 9 bases separating them. The CDR3 nucleotides are TGTGCCAGCAGCACAGGGTTCTCCTACAATGAGCAGTTCTTC. Its translation is CASSTGFSYNEQFF.

In its sample, this clonotype was seen a few times. The rearrangement links TRBV6-6 to TRBJ2-7, with 7 bases matching TRBD2. V dropped 5 bases and J dropped 3; count of bases not matched to a gene: 7. This CDR3 comprises 14 residues. The germline V gene encodes CDR1 MNHNY and CDR2 SVGAGI (reference sequence). CDR3 region: CASSDRAGSYEQYF. The CDR3 DNA is TGTGCCAGCAGTGACCGAGCGGGGAGCTACGAGCAGTACTTC.

This clonotype was detected once. A much larger clonotype is one base distant, so this may be a read error. Given the absence of the conserved phenylalanine or tryptophan at the CDR3 end, a read error is likely. The rearrangement links TRBV7-2 to TRBJ1-1; D uncertain. The CDR3 contains 14 residues. CDR1 and CDR2 (germline): SGHTA, FQGNSA. Between the trimmed V and J ends, which lost 1 base and 1 base, there was a span of 7 bases. In nucleotides, the CDR3 is TGTGCCAGCAGCTTAGTAACGGAGAACACTGAAGCTTTCGTT. Protein product: CASSLVTENTEAFV.

The CDR3 nucleotides read TGTGCCAGCAGCTCCAGGACAGGGTGGAACACCGGGGAGCTGTTTTTT. It codes for CASSSRTGWNTGELFF. The gene calls are TRBV11-3 and TRBJ2-2; 8 bases are a match to TRBD1. The CDR3 sequence is 16 residues long. In germline, CDR1 is SGHNT, CDR2 YENEEA. J lost 1 base, V lost 4 bases, and 5 bases had no gene match.

In its sample, this clonotype was seen once. The chain combines TRBV14 with TRBJ1-6; a possible D gene is TRBD1 (5 bases). V was trimmed by 4 bases and J by 7 bases, leaving 14 bases between them. CDR3 length equals 15 residues. From germline, CDR1 is SGHDN and CDR2 FVKESK. The chain's CDR3 is CASSRGTAENSPLHF. DNA for the CDR3: TGTGCCAGCAGCCGTGGGACGGCTGAGAATTCACCCCTCCACTTT.

At least ten counts were recorded for this clonotype. The V and J genes are TRBV7-8 and TRBJ1-6; 7 positions match TRBD1. Looked up from germline, CDR1 is SGHVS and CDR2 is FQNEAQ. Losses at the gene ends were 4 bases for V and 6 bases for J; bases not matched to a gene: 9. CDR3 length: 16 amino acids. CDR3 bases: TGTGCCAGCAGCTCGACAGGGAATCCCTTTAATTCACCCCTCCACTTT. It yields the protein CASSSTGNPFNSPLHF. The full variable domain, with the rest looked up from reference TRBV7-8 and TRBJ1-6, is GAGVSQSPRYKVAKRGQDVALRCDPISGHVSLFWYQQALGQGPEFLTYFQNEAQLDKSGLPSDRFFAERPEGSVSTLKIQRTQQEDSAVYLCASSSTGNPFNSPLHFGNGTRLTVT.

V usage is TRBV12-3 or TRBV12-4 and J usage is TRBJ2-3; 12 bases fit TRBD2. The CDR3 loop spans 16 amino acids. V was clipped by 3 bases and J by 6 bases; unmatched bases: 7. CDR3 bases: TGTGCCAGCAGTTTGTCTAGCGGGGGGGCCGCGGATACGCAGTATTTT. Its translation is CASSLSSGGAADTQYF.

This clonotype was detected a few times. The rearrangement joins TRBV29-1 to TRBJ2-7; D call uncertain. Trimming pared 5 bases from V and 0 bases from J, leaving 8 bases between. Germline values: CDR1 SQVTM, CDR2 ANQGSEA. The CDR3 has 12 amino acids. CDR3: CSVNLSSYEQYF. CDR3 nucleotide sequence: TGCAGCGTTAATCTTTCCTCCTACGAGCAGTACTTC.

The rearrangement joins TRBV6-6 to TRBJ2-5; no firm D call. The V end was cut by 0 bases, the J end by 0 bases, with 5 bases between. Germline V gene lookup returns CDR1 MNHNY and CDR2 SVGAGI (reference sequence). There are 14 residues in the CDR3. The CDR3 DNA reads TGTGCCAGCAGTTACTCTGGGAACCAAGAGACCCAGTACTTC. Amino acid sequence: CASSYSGNQETQYF.

This clonotype was counted only a few times. The chain couples TRBV7-2 to TRBJ2-1, with TRBD2 as a possible D gene (6 bases). V was trimmed by 1 base and J by 4 bases, leaving 11 bases between them. Germline assignment: CDR1 SGHTA and CDR2 FQGNSA. The CDR3 covers 15 residues. CDR3 bases: TGTGCCAGCAGCTTAGGCGGGGATTATTACAATGAGCAGTTCTTC. As protein: CASSLGGDYYNEQFF.

Ten or more counts support this clonotype. The CDR3 DNA reads as TGTGCCAGCAGGCCTGTCCCCACTAGCAATCAGCCCCAGCATTTT. It specifies CASRPVPTSNQPQHF. The chain recombines TRBV7-2 with TRBJ1-5; D uncertain. V was pared by 6 bases and J by 0 bases, with 12 bases between. The CDR3 runs 15 residues. CDR1 is SGHTA and CDR2 is FQGNSA in the germline V gene.

This CDR3 reads CASSLFRSYFGYTF. The CDR3 DNA reads TGTGCCAGCAGTTTATTCAGGAGTTATTTTGGCTACACCTTC. This rearrangement joins TRBV28 to TRBJ1-2, with no clear D. Germline values: CDR1 MDHEN, CDR2 SYDVKM. Trimming removed 1 base at V and 7 bases at J, with 13 bases between. There are 14 residues in the CDR3.

CDR3 DNA: TGTGCCAGCAGTTTCCGGACAGGGGTCTCGGGGGAGACCCAGTACTTC. Its translation is CASSFRTGVSGETQYF. The chain joins TRBV12-3 or TRBV12-4 to TRBJ2-5, with 9 bases identical to TRBD1. The CDR3 loop spans 16 amino acids. The V and J ends lost 3 bases and 5 bases, in that order; junction bases with no gene match: 10.

The sample holds a few counts of this clonotype. This chain's CDR3 is CASGLDGQETQYF. CDR3 in DNA: TGTGCCAGCGGTCTAGACGGACAAGAGACCCAGTACTTC. This chain links TRBV6-8 with TRBJ2-5; D remains ambiguous. CDR1 and CDR2 from the germline V gene are MNHGY and SAAAGT. Trimming pared 8 bases from V and 2 bases from J, leaving 12 bases between. The length of the CDR3 is 13 residues.

The V and J genes are TRBV6-5 and TRBJ2-7; D remains unclear. V was pared by 0 bases and J by 2 bases, with 8 bases between. From germline, CDR1 is MNHEY and CDR2 SVGAGI. There are 14 residues in the CDR3. The CDR3 DNA follows: TGTGCCAGCAGTTACTCGCACAGAGCCTACGAGCAGTACTTC. Protein product: CASSYSHRAYEQYF.

This clonotype was detected only a few times. The V call is TRBV19, the J call TRBJ2-5; D unresolved. The germline CDR1 and CDR2 sequences are LNHDA and SQIVND (reference sequence). The CDR3 length is 16 residues. V was pared by 5 bases and J by 2 bases, with 18 bases between. This CDR3 reads CASSVTTLLRQETQYF. CDR3 in DNA: TGTGCCAGTAGTGTAACTACCCTCCTACGTCAAGAGACCCAGTACTTC.

The chain employs TRBV7-9 and TRBJ1-1; TRBD1 aligns across 7 bases. CDR3 length equals 13 residues. Germline V gene sequence: CDR1 SEHNR, CDR2 FQNEAQ (reference sequence). With V trimmed by 3 bases and J by 5 bases, 3 bases remained unmatched. The CDR3 loop reads CASSFRGETEAFF. The CDR3 region has the DNA TGTGCCAGCAGCTTCAGGGGGGAGACTGAAGCTTTCTTT.

This clonotype was counted a few times. The V call is TRBV12-3 or TRBV12-4, the J call TRBJ2-7; no reliable D call. The CDR3 is 15 residues long. The V end lost 0 bases, the J end lost 4 bases, and 13 bases lay between the germline ends. The CDR3, as DNA: TGTGCCAGCAGTTTAGCGCCTGACTTCTGGTACGAGCAGTACTTC. Its protein product is CASSLAPDFWYEQYF.

The rearrangement uses TRBV15 and TRBJ2-1, with D tentatively TRBD1 (6 bases). The V and J ends lost 4 bases and 4 bases respectively, with 14 bases between them. This CDR3 has 15 amino acids. Germline values: CDR1 LNHNV, CDR2 YYDKDF (reference sequence). The CDR3 reads CATSTTGTQYNEQFF. The CDR3 DNA follows: TGTGCCACCAGCACAACCGGGACACAGTACAATGAGCAGTTCTTC.

The V and J genes are TRBV4-2 and TRBJ2-1, with 10 bases lining up with TRBD2. The CDR3 spans 15 residues. Germline trimming cut 4 bases from V and 3 bases from J; bases unmatched to any gene: 3. Germline lookup yields CDR1 LGHNA and CDR2 YNFKEQ. CDR3 protein: CASSPSSGSYNEQFF. CDR3 nucleotide sequence: TGTGCCAGCAGCCCGTCTAGCGGGAGCTACAATGAGCAGTTCTTC.

The sample holds a few counts of this clonotype. In nucleotides, the CDR3 is TGTGCCAGCAGCACGCGGACGTCCAGCGATGAGCAGTTCTTC. Translating gives CASSTRTSSDEQFF. The chain uses TRBV14 and TRBJ2-1; D not certain. This CDR3 comprises 14 residues. V dropped 5 bases and J dropped 8 bases, with 16 bases sitting between them. The germline V gene has CDR1 SGHDN and CDR2 FVKESK.

This clonotype has just a few counts. The CDR3, as DNA: TGTGCCAGCAGTTACTCGTACCGTGGGAACACTGAAGCTTTCTTT. Amino acids: CASSYSYRGNTEAFF. The chain couples TRBV6-2 or TRBV6-3 to TRBJ1-1; D call uncertain. The V end was cut by 0 bases, the J end by 1 base, with 9 bases between. The CDR3 sequence is 15 residues long. Germline CDR1 is MNHEY and CDR2 is SVGEGT.

As regards this clonotype: This may be a read error, as it is one base from a much larger clone. The chain links TRBV7-9 to TRBJ2-7; the match to TRBD1 covers 8 bases. Germline V gene sequence: CDR1 SEHNR, CDR2 FQNEAQ (reference sequence). The CDR3 has 13 amino acids. Trimming cost V 4 bases and J 5 bases; bases outside gene matches: 4. The CDR3: CASSSDRGHEQYF. The CDR3 coding sequence is TGTGCCAGCAGCTCCGACAGGGGCCACGAGCAGTACTTC.